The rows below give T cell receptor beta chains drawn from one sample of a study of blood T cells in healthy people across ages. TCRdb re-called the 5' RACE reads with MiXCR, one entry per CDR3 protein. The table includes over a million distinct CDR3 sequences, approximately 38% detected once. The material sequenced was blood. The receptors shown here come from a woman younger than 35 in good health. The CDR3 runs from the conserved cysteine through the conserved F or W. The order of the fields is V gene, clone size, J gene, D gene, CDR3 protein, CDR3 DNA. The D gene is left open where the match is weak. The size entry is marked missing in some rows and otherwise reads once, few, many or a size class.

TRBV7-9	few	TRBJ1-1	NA	CASSSHLGAPTEAFF	TGTGCCAGCAGCTCCCATTTGGGGGCACCCACTGAAGCTTTCTTT
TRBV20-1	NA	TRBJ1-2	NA	CSARDNQGHGYTF	TGCAGTGCTAGAGATAACCAGGGGCATGGCTACACCTTC
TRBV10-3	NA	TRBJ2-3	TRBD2	CAISALAGGADTQYF	TGTGCCATCAGTGCGTTAGCGGGAGGAGCCGATACGCAGTATTTT
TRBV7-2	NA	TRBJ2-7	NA	CATGGRAVKSYEQYF	TGTGCCACCGGCGGGCGAGCGGTTAAATCCTACGAGCAGTACTTC
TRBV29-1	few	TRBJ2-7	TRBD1	CSVEKTGGPYEQYF	TGCAGCGTTGAAAAGACAGGGGGCCCCTACGAGCAGTACTTC
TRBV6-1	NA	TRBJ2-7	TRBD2	CASSEAWGTSSYEQYF	TGTGCCAGCAGTGAAGCGTGGGGGACTAGCTCCTACGAGCAGTACTTC
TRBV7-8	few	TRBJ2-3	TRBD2	CASSFGLADMGDTQYF	TGTGCCAGCAGCTTCGGTCTAGCGGATATGGGGGATACGCAGTATTTT
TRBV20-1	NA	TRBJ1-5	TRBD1	CSANSDRDNQPQHF	TGCAGTGCTAACTCCGACAGGGACAATCAGCCCCAGCATTTT
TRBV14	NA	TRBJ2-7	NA	CASSQHGTSYEQYF	TGTGCCAGCAGCCAACACGGGACCAGCTACGAGCAGTACTTC
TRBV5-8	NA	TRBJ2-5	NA	CASSFYSEGSYGTQYF	TGTGCCAGCAGCTTTTACTCGGAGGGAAGTTATGGGACCCAGTACTTC
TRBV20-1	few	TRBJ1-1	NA	CSAPPNLNTEAFF	TGCAGTGCTCCACCAAATCTGAACACTGAAGCTTTCTTT
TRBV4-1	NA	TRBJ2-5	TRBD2	CASSQASGLKETQYF	TGCGCCAGCAGCCAAGCTAGCGGGTTAAAAGAGACCCAGTACTTC
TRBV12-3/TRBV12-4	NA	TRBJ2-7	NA	CASEGGPREQYF	TGTGCCAGCGAGGGGGGCCCGAGGGAGCAGTACTTC
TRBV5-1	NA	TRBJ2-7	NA	CASSSNGGGYEQYF	TGCGCCAGCAGCTCCAACGGAGGAGGGTACGAGCAGTACTTC
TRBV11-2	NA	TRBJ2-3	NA	CASTLGLGGRDTQYF	TGTGCCAGCACCCTAGGCTTAGGTGGAAGGGATACGCAGTATTTT
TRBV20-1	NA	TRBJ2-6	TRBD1	CSARSRQGVVSGANVLTF	TGCAGTGCTAGGTCGCGGCAGGGGGTTGTCTCTGGGGCCAACGTCCTGACTTTC
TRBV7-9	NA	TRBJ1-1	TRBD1	CASSPTGGENTEAFF	TGTGCCAGCAGCCCGACAGGGGGGGAGAACACTGAAGCTTTCTTT
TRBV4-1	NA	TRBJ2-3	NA	CASSQERGSGTDTQYF	TGCGCCAGCAGCCAAGAGAGGGGGTCAGGCACAGATACGCAGTATTTT
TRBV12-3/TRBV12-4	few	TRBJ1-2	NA	CASSSVRVNGYTF	TGTGCCAGCAGTTCCGTCAGGGTAAATGGCTACACCTTC
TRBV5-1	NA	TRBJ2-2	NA	CASSAPNTGELFF	TGCGCCAGCTCGGCGCCGAACACCGGGGAGCTGTTTTTT
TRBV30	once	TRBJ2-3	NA	CAWSVGGNTDTQYF	TGTGCCTGGAGTGTAGGGGGAAACACAGATACGCAGTATTTT
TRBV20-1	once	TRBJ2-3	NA	CSVPWDGPTDTQYF	TGCAGTGTTCCCTGGGATGGGCCCACAGATACGCAGTATTTT
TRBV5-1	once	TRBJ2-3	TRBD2	CASSPGGSLSLTDTQYF	TGCGCCAGCAGCCCGGGGGGGTCGCTGAGTCTCACAGATACGCAGTATTTT
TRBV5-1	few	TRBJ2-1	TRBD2	CASSLLAGGTSYNEQFF	TGCGCCAGCAGCTTATTAGCGGGAGGGACCTCCTACAATGAGCAGTTCTTC
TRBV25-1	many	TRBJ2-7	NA	CASSESAYEQYF	TGTGCCAGCAGTGAATCGGCCTACGAGCAGTACTTC
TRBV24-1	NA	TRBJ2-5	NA	CATSGNREETQYF	TGTGCCACCAGCGGGAACAGGGAAGAGACCCAGTACTTC
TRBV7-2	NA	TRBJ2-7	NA	CASMTGLATGEQYF	TGTGCCAGCATGACCGGACTGGCGACGGGCGAGCAGTACTTC
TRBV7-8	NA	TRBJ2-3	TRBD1	CASSSTTGGRDTRYF	TGTGCCAGCAGCAGTACGACAGGGGGCAGGGATACGCGGTATTTT
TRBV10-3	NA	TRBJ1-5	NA	CAISERTGTNQPQHF	TGTGCCATCAGTGAGCGCACAGGGACCAATCAGCCCCAGCATTTT
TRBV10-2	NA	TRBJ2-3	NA	CASAIQGGPPGTQYF	TGCGCCAGCGCCATCCAGGGCGGCCCGCCGGGTACGCAGTATTTT
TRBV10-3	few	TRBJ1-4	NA	CAISDTGVREKLFF	TGTGCCATCAGTGATACCGGGGTGAGGGAAAAACTGTTTTTT
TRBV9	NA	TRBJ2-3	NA	CASSRGYTATQYF	TGTGCCAGCAGCCGCGGTTACACAGCTACGCAGTATTTT
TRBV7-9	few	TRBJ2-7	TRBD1	CASSSGTGWDEQYF	TGTGCCAGCAGCTCCGGGACAGGGTGGGACGAGCAGTACTTC
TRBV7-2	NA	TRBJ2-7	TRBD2	CASSLNGGGSYEQYF	TGTGCCAGCAGCTTAAACGGCGGGGGGAGTTACGAGCAGTACTTC
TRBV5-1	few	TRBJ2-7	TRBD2	CASSVGLAATTYEQYF	TGCGCCAGCAGCGTTGGACTAGCGGCGACCACCTACGAGCAGTACTTC
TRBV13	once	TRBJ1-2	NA	CASSPRQAPPLYGYTF	TGTGCCAGCAGCCCTCGACAGGCTCCACCTCTCTATGGCTACACCTTC
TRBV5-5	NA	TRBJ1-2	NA	CASSLESYLSYGYTF	TGTGCCAGCAGCCTCGAATCCTACTTGTCCTATGGCTACACCTTC
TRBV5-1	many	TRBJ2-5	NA	CASSLNSETQYF	TGCGCCAGCAGCTTGAACAGTGAGACCCAGTACTTC
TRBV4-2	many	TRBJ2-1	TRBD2	CASSQDLVGGYNEQFF	TGTGCCAGCAGCCAAGATCTCGTGGGAGGGTACAATGAGCAGTTCTTC